This T cell receptor (beta chain) is drawn from a study of neoadjuvant nivolumab and ipilimumab in lung cancer. The CDR3 has 13 amino acids. Germline V gene lookup returns CDR1 KGHSH and CDR2 LQKENI. Trimming took 4 bases from V and 2 from J, leaving 8 bases between them. Sequencing was performed with immunoSEQ multiplex PCR; in TCRdb, only in-frame clones are kept and a portion is missing. The table shows some 25,000 clones, with approximately 80% occurring only once. For this clone: Its antigen remains unknown.

Study results and caveats: Pathologic regression was not significantly tied to TCR clonality.

The chain carries TRBV18 and TRBJ2-5; D is perhaps TRBD1 (6 bases). The sequence was obtained from an adult with non-small cell lung cancer. The material was tumor tissue, obtained after neoadjuvant nivolumab, alone or with ipilimumab, at or shortly before surgery. CDR3 bases: TGTGCCAGCTCACTAGGACAGCAAGAGACCCAGTACTTC. Its protein product is CASSLGQQETQYF.